This is a list of T cell receptor beta chains from one sample in a study of T cell changes during pregnancy in multiple sclerosis. TCRdb keeps only in-frame clones here, not all; method: immunoSEQ multiplex PCR. In the table there are nearly 80,000 clones, about 92% of which are singletons. Sequenced material: CD4+ T cells from peripheral blood mononuclear cells, taken before pregnancy. The receptors shown here come from a female donor with multiple sclerosis, enrolled in a pregnancy study. Each CDR3 is given with its conserved first and last residue. A D gene is named only where the DNA matches it firmly. The listing skips clone size in some rows; elsewhere it reads once, few, many or a size class.

d_call j_call v_call clone_size cdr3_aa cdr3_nt
- TRBJ2-2 TRBV19 - CASSRTRGYTGELFF TGTGCCAGTAGTAGAACTAGAGGATACACCGGGGAGCTGTTTTTT
TRBD1 TRBJ1-1 TRBV29-1 - CSVGGGQGASAFF TGCAGCGTTGGGGGGGGGCAGGGGGCTTCAGCTTTCTTT
TRBD2 TRBJ2-3 TRBV9 - CASSVAVLVAGGPGDTQYF TGTGCCAGCAGCGTAGCTGTGTTGGTAGCGGGAGGGCCGGGAGATACGCAGTATTTT
TRBD1 TRBJ2-5 TRBV5-1 once CASSADRVQTQYF TGCGCCAGCAGCGCCGACAGGGTCCAGACCCAGTACTTC
- TRBJ1-1 TRBV2 - CASRGRGFNTEAFF TGTGCCAGCAGGGGAAGGGGCTTTAACACTGAAGCTTTCTTT
TRBD1 TRBJ2-3 TRBV5-1 - CASSPTGGAGDTQYF TGCGCCAGCAGCCCGACAGGGGGCGCCGGTGATACGCAGTATTTT
TRBD1 TRBJ1-5 TRBV2 once CASKSTGGGNQPQHF TGTGCCAGCAAGAGTACAGGGGGCGGCAATCAGCCCCAGCATTTT
- TRBJ2-5 TRBV18 - CASSSRETQYF TGTGCCAGCTCATCCAGGGAGACCCAGTACTTC
- TRBJ1-1 TRBV9 - CASSGSERALVTEAFF TGTGCCAGCAGCGGGTCTGAGAGGGCGTTGGTAACTGAAGCTTTCTTT
TRBD1 TRBJ1-4 TRBV2 - CASSEVQGLNEKLFF TGTGCCAGCAGTGAAGTACAGGGGCTTAATGAAAAACTGTTTTTT
- TRBJ1-6 TRBV7-2 - CASSLVQGLRSPLHF TGTGCCAGCAGCTTAGTGCAGGGGCTTAGGTCACCCCTCCACTTT
- TRBJ2-7 TRBV27 once CASSSHRQATSYEQYF TGTGCCAGCAGTTCCCACCGACAGGCCACCTCCTACGAGCAGTACTTC
- TRBJ2-5 TRBV20-1 - CSAARAETQYF TGCAGTGCAGCGAGAGCGGAGACCCAGTACTTC
- TRBJ1-1 TRBV29-1 - CSVRGAGETEAFF TGCAGCGTGCGCGGGGCTGGGGAGACTGAAGCTTTCTTT
- TRBJ1-2 TRBV10-2 - CASSEPTSYGYTF TGCGCCAGCAGTGAGCCGACAAGCTATGGCTACACCTTC
- TRBJ2-7 TRBV5-6 - CASSLSGARHEQYF TGTGCCAGCAGCTTATCGGGAGCTCGACACGAGCAGTACTTC
- TRBJ2-1 TRBV2 - CASSASQGFYNEQFF TGTGCCAGCAGTGCAAGTCAGGGTTTCTACAATGAGCAGTTCTTC
- TRBJ2-7 TRBV7-2 - CASSLSLQNEQYF TGTGCCAGCAGCTTATCTCTACAGAACGAGCAGTACTTC
TRBD1 TRBJ1-5 TRBV11-3 - CASSLVTGTGRNQPQHF TGTGCCAGCAGCTTAGTCACCGGGACAGGGAGAAATCAGCCCCAGCATTTT
TRBD1 TRBJ1-1 TRBV28 - CASSLAGTGRLREAFF TGTGCCAGCAGTTTGGCGGGGACAGGGAGGTTAAGAGAAGCTTTCTTT
- TRBJ1-1 TRBV19 once CASSIVAVGSAEAFF TGTGCCAGTAGTATAGTTGCGGTCGGAAGCGCTGAAGCTTTCTTT
TRBD1 TRBJ2-5 TRBV19 - CASSPPTGREETQYF TGTGCCAGTAGTCCCCCGACAGGGCGCGAAGAGACCCAGTACTTC
- TRBJ1-1 TRBV9 - CASSSFSGKAFF TGTGCCAGCAGCTCATTCTCAGGGAAAGCTTTCTTT
- TRBJ1-3 TRBV13 - CASRFGGSGNTIYF TGTGCCAGCAGGTTCGGGGGCTCTGGAAACACCATATATTTT
- TRBJ1-2 TRBV30 - CAWRDSDYGYTF TGTGCCTGGAGAGACAGTGACTATGGCTACACCTTC
TRBD1 TRBJ1-6 TRBV30 - CAWSLIQGALYNSPLHF TGTGCCTGGAGTCTGATACAGGGGGCACTCTATAATTCACCCCTCCACTTT
TRBD1 TRBJ1-1 TRBV5-4 - CASSWGQRTEAFF TGTGCCAGCAGCTGGGGACAGCGCACTGAAGCTTTCTTT
TRBD2 TRBJ2-7 TRBV27 - CASSLSRTSGSSSYEQYF TGTGCCAGCAGTTTATCGAGAACTAGCGGCTCAAGCTCCTACGAGCAGTACTTC
- TRBJ1-1 TRBV2 - CASSDFDQANTEAFF TGTGCCAGCAGTGACTTCGACCAGGCAAACACTGAAGCTTTCTTT
TRBD1 TRBJ2-7 TRBV11-1 - CASSNRRDSYEQYF TGTGCCAGCAGCAACAGACGGGACAGTTACGAGCAGTACTTC
- TRBJ2-7 TRBV21-1 - CASTAPGQTYEQYF TGTGCCAGCACCGCGCCCGGACAGACCTACGAGCAGTACTTC
- TRBJ1-3 TRBV5-8 - CASGRTADWFEAGNTIYF TGTGCCAGCGGACGGACTGCTGACTGGTTTGAGGCTGGAAACACCATATATTTT
- TRBJ1-3 TRBV7-9 - CASSPQTGYSGNTIYF TGTGCCAGCAGCCCTCAAACAGGGTATTCTGGAAACACCATATATTTT
TRBD2 TRBJ2-5 TRBV5-6 - CASSLAIGLGGGTQYF TGTGCCAGCAGCTTGGCCATCGGACTCGGGGGGGGGACCCAGTACTTC
- TRBJ1-1 TRBV9 - CASSTGGWTEAFF TGTGCCAGCAGCACTGGGGGGTGGACTGAAGCTTTCTTT
- TRBJ1-2 TRBV5-6 - CASSLGGRSQYGYTF TGTGCCAGCAGCTTAGGCGGGCGGAGTCAGTATGGCTACACCTTC
TRBD1 TRBJ1-1 TRBV25-1 - CASSERNRGNTEAFF TGTGCCAGCAGTGAAAGAAACAGGGGGAACACTGAAGCTTTCTTT
TRBD1 TRBJ1-2 TRBV6-1 - CASSEGDRGGYTF TGTGCCAGCAGTGAAGGGGACAGGGGAGGCTACACCTTC
TRBD1 TRBJ1-5 TRBV4-1 - CASSHSTGRSQPQHF TGCGCCAGCAGCCATTCGACAGGGAGGTCCCAGCCCCAGCATTTT
- TRBJ1-1 TRBV10-2 - CASSEWANTEAFF TGCGCCAGCAGTGAGTGGGCCAACACTGAAGCTTTCTTT
TRBD1 TRBJ1-1 TRBV5-1 - CASSLTGGTEAFF TGCGCCAGCAGCTTAACAGGGGGCACTGAAGCTTTCTTT
TRBD1 TRBJ1-1 TRBV7-2 few CASSLQGAGTEAFF TGTGCCAGCAGCCTACAGGGGGCCGGCACTGAAGCTTTCTTT
- TRBJ1-5 TRBV21-1 - CASSRDRASHQPQHF TGTGCCAGCAGCCGGGACAGGGCGTCGCATCAGCCCCAGCATTTT
- TRBJ1-1 TRBV7-8 - CASSLERALGTEAFF TGTGCCAGCAGCTTAGAGCGGGCCTTAGGAACTGAAGCTTTCTTT
- TRBJ1-4 TRBV9 once CASSYEGALNEKLFF TGTGCCAGCAGCTACGAGGGAGCCCTAAATGAAAAACTGTTTTTT
TRBD2 TRBJ2-1 TRBV2 - CASSESELAGGNEQFF TGTGCCAGCAGTGAGTCGGAACTAGCGGGAGGGAATGAGCAGTTCTTC
- TRBJ2-2 TRBV5-1 - CASSLEGAGELFF TGCGCCAGCAGCTTGGAAGGGGCCGGGGAGCTGTTTTTT
TRBD2 TRBJ2-5 TRBV2 - CASVWQAGTKETQYF TGTGCCAGCGTTTGGCAGGCAGGGACTAAAGAGACCCAGTACTTC
- TRBJ1-1 TRBV28 - CASSAGGKSEAFF TGTGCCAGCTCAGCTGGGGGGAAGTCTGAAGCTTTCTTT
- TRBJ1-1 TRBV5-1 - CASLPGGEVNTEAFF TGCGCCAGCTTACCCGGAGGAGAGGTGAACACTGAAGCTTTCTTT
- TRBJ1-2 TRBV4-2 - CASSQEGSRNYGYTF TGTGCCAGCAGCCAAGAGGGCAGCCGTAACTATGGCTACACCTTC
TRBD1 TRBJ1-2 TRBV29-1 - CSASGTGAAGGYTF TGCAGCGCCTCCGGGACAGGGGCCGCGGGAGGCTACACCTTC
- TRBJ1-5 TRBV28 - CASTSGRATSNQPQHF TGTGCCAGCACTTCCGGCAGGGCTACGAGCAATCAGCCCCAGCATTTT